These 22 T cell receptor beta chains originate from one sample sequenced in a study of cytomegalovirus exposure and HLA in healthy donors. Only in-frame clones appear in the TCRdb table, and some are missing; sequencing was by immunoSEQ multiplex PCR. The table shows 220,000 or so clones, with roughly 88% occurring only once. The sequencing input was PBMCs. Receptors originate from a woman aged 30 to 39 in good health and CMV-seropositive.

CDR3 sequence reads: CASSRPGLGKETQYF. Written as DNA, the CDR3 is TGTGCCAGCAGTCGCCCGGGACTAGGGAAAGAGACCCAGTACTTC. The chain recombines TRBV28 with TRBJ2-5; 8 nucleotides line up with TRBD2. V dropped 5 bases and J dropped 3; count of bases not matched to a gene: 8. The CDR3 runs 15 residues. Looked up from germline, CDR1 is MDHEN and CDR2 is SYDVKM.

The chain recombines TRBV30 with TRBJ2-3, with no clear D. The V gene's germline CDR1 is GTSNPN and CDR2 SVGIG (reference sequence). The CDR3 covers 12 residues. Trimming stripped 0 bases from V and 9 bases from J, with 10 bases between. The CDR3 loop is CAWSVISETQYF. CDR3 DNA: TGTGCCTGGAGTGTGATAAGCGAGACGCAGTATTTT.

The count of this clone is one. The chain recombines TRBV2 with TRBJ1-2, with 7 bases identical to TRBD1. V was pared by 11 bases and J by 5 bases, with 17 bases of the junction left unmatched. The CDR3 loop spans 15 amino acids. CDR1 SNHLY and CDR2 FYNNEI come from the germline V gene. CDR3 nucleotide sequence: TGTGCCGCCCAGGGGGGTACAGTTTTTGCGTATGGCTACACCTTC. Translated: CAAQGGTVFAYGYTF.

The rearrangement uses TRBV2 and TRBJ1-2, with D possibly being TRBD1 (6 bases). V lost 4 bases and J 2 bases, leaving 8 bases between the germline ends. The CDR3 length is 13 residues. Germline lookup yields CDR1 SNHLY and CDR2 FYNNEI. The CDR3 coding sequence is TGTGCCAGCAGTGCCGGGACAAACTATGGCTACACCTTC. It encodes CASSAGTNYGYTF.

J is TRBJ1-5 and V is TRBV7-8; perhaps TRBD1 as D (6 bases). The ends were cut back, 5 bases at V and 5 bases at J, with 13 bases in the middle. The CDR3 length is 14 residues. Germline V gene sequence: CDR1 SGHVS, CDR2 FQNEAQ. In DNA, the CDR3 is TGTGCCAGCAGCCCCCGGGACAACTATCAGCCCCAGCATTTT. Translated, it gives CASSPRDNYQPQHF. The whole variable domain, filled in from reference TRBV7-8 and TRBJ1-5, reads GAGVSQSPRYKVAKRGQDVALRCDPISGHVSLFWYQQALGQGPEFLTYFQNEAQLDKSGLPSDRFFAERPEGSVSTLKIQRTQQEDSAVYLCASSPRDNYQPQHFGDGTRLSIL.

J is TRBJ2-5 and V is TRBV5-4; possible D gene TRBD1, 5 bases. Between the trimmed V and J ends, which lost 1 base and 1 base, there was a span of 11 bases. This CDR3 is 15 amino acids long. From germline, CDR1 is SGHNT and CDR2 YYREEE (reference sequence). CDR3 in DNA: TGTGCCAGCAGCTTGAAGAGACAGATCCAAGAGACCCAGTACTTC. Translated, it gives CASSLKRQIQETQYF.

The rearrangement links TRBV6-1 to TRBJ2-7; possibly TRBD1 for D (5 bases). This CDR3 is built from 13 residues. Trimming pared 2 bases from V and 1 base from J, leaving 6 bases between. Germline V lookup: CDR1 MNHNS, CDR2 SASEGT. The CDR3 loop is CASSESGSYEQYF. The CDR3 nucleotides read TGTGCCAGCAGTGAATCAGGGTCCTACGAGCAGTACTTC.

The chain has TRBV29-1 and TRBJ2-3, with D unresolved. From germline, CDR1 is SQVTM and CDR2 ANQGSEA. Trimming stripped 4 bases from V and 1 base from J, with 3 bases between. The CDR3 is made up of 11 amino acids. CDR3 in DNA: TGCAGCGTTGGAGGCACAGATACGCAGTATTTT. It specifies CSVGGTDTQYF.

The V gene is TRBV4-3, the J gene TRBJ1-5; tentative D call: TRBD1 (5 bases). This CDR3 is built from 15 residues. CDR1 is LGHNA, CDR2 YSLEER, per germline. The germline V and J ends were trimmed by 0 bases and 6 bases, with 12 bases remaining between them. CDR3 protein: CASSQDSQGRQPQHF. CDR3 DNA sequence: TGCGCCAGCAGCCAAGATTCCCAGGGTCGTCAGCCCCAGCATTTT.

V usage is TRBV9 and J usage is TRBJ2-1; 7 positions agree with TRBD1. CDR3 size: 12 residues. CDR1 and CDR2 (germline): SGDLS, YYNGEE. Losses at the gene ends were 3 bases for V and 9 bases for J; bases not matched to a gene: 3. The DNA of the CDR3 is TGTGCCAGCAGCGGACAGGGTATTGAGCAGTTCTTC. Translated: CASSGQGIEQFF.

This chain uses TRBV19 with TRBJ2-7; D assignment may be TRBD1 or TRBD2 (5 bases each). V dropped 10 bases and J dropped 0 bases, with 13 bases sitting between them. CDR1 LNHDA and CDR2 SQIVND come from the germline V gene (reference sequence). The CDR3 runs to 13 residues. CDR3 loop: CATNGASSYEQYF. The CDR3 nucleotides read TGTGCCACCAACGGGGCCAGCTCCTACGAGCAGTACTTC.

The rearrangement joins TRBV7-2 to TRBJ2-3; possibly TRBD1 or TRBD2 for D (5 bases each). V was clipped by 6 bases and J by 4 bases, with 17 bases between them. The CDR3 extends over 15 amino acids. Germline lookup yields CDR1 SGHTA and CDR2 FQGNSA. CDR3 nucleotide sequence: TGTGCCAGCAGTTCCCTGGGGGAAGCAGCAGATACGCAGTATTTT. Translating it yields CASSSLGEAADTQYF. The whole variable domain, filled in from reference TRBV7-2 and TRBJ2-3, reads GAGVSQSPSNKVTEKGKDVELRCDPISGHTALYWYRQSLGQGLEFLIYFQGNSAPDKSGLPSDRFSAERTGGSVSTLTIQRTQQEDSAVYLCASSSLGEAADTQYFGPGTRLTVL.

J is TRBJ1-1 and V is TRBV11-3, with a weak D call TRBD1 (6 bases). There are 14 residues in the CDR3. The V end lost 11 bases, the J end lost 5 bases, and 21 bases lay between the germline ends. The V gene's germline CDR1 is SGHNT and CDR2 YENEEA. The CDR3 spells CASSVGQLQTEAFF. In DNA, the CDR3 is TGTGCCTCCTCGGTTGGACAGTTACAGACTGAAGCTTTCTTT.

Written as DNA, the CDR3 is TGTGCCAGCAGCTACACCGAAATGAACACTGAAGCTTTCTTT. As protein: CASSYTEMNTEAFF. The chain employs TRBV7-8 and TRBJ1-1, with D unclear. Looked up from germline, CDR1 is SGHVS and CDR2 is FQNEAQ. V lost 4 bases to trimming and J lost 0 bases, with 9 bases between them. The CDR3 consists of 14 residues.

V gene TRBV27 combines with J gene TRBJ1-2; weak D call: TRBD1 (6 bases). The CDR3 length is 16 residues. Trimming pared 5 bases from V and 8 bases from J, leaving 24 bases between. Germline V lookup: CDR1 MNHEY, CDR2 SMNVEV (reference sequence). The CDR3 DNA is TGTGCCAGCAGTCCTACCACCGGGACAATTCCCATCGGCTACACCTTC. This translates into CASSPTTGTIPIGYTF.

This chain joins TRBV4-3 and TRBJ1-1; D remains ambiguous. The CDR3 runs to 13 residues. Germline CDR1 and CDR2: LGHNA and YSLEER. Deletions cut 1 base from V and 4 bases from J, with 7 bases between. CDR3 sequence: CASSQGGSTEAFF. The CDR3 DNA follows: TGCGCCAGCAGCCAAGGAGGGAGCACTGAAGCTTTCTTT.

As for this clone: Other DNA sequences in this specimen translate into the identical CDR3. The V call is TRBV4-1, the J call TRBJ1-1; TRBD1 matches 8 bases. In germline, CDR1 is MGHRA, CDR2 YSYEKL. V lost 3 bases to trimming and J lost 1 base; unmatched junction nucleotides: 4. CDR3 length equals 15 residues. CDR3 sequence (DNA): TGCGCCAGCAGCCAGTCAGGACAGGGGAACACTGAAGCTTTCTTT. Translation: CASSQSGQGNTEAFF.

This chain uses TRBV30 with TRBJ1-1; D remains ambiguous. This CDR3 contains 13 residues. Germline V gives CDR1 GTSNPN, CDR2 SVGIG (reference sequence). Trimming removed 4 bases from V and 1 base from J, with 10 bases in between. In DNA, the CDR3 is TGTGCCTGGACCCTGGACGAGAACACTGAAGCTTTCTTT. Translated, it gives CAWTLDENTEAFF.

At least ten counts were recorded for this clone. The V gene is TRBV5-6, the J gene TRBJ1-4, with 8 bases identical to TRBD1. V shed 4 bases and J 6 bases; nucleotides not matched to a gene: 11. Germline-derived CDR1 and CDR2 are SGHDT and YYEEEE. The length of the CDR3 is 16 residues. Written as DNA, the CDR3 is TGTGCCAGCAGCCCATTCTTAGGACAGGGCCATGAAAAACTGTTTTTT. Its protein product is CASSPFLGQGHEKLFF.

The chain links TRBV27 to TRBJ2-1, with 7 bases lining up with TRBD1. This CDR3 has 16 amino acids. The germline V gene has CDR1 MNHEY and CDR2 SMNVEV (reference sequence). V was clipped by 5 bases and J by 6 bases; unmatched bases: 13. The CDR3 DNA reads as TGTGCCAGCAGTCCCCGAAGCACAGGGGTTTTCAATGAGCAGTTCTTC. The encoded protein is CASSPRSTGVFNEQFF.

The V and J genes are TRBV18 and TRBJ1-1; the D gene is possibly TRBD1 (5 bases). The CDR3 runs to 12 residues. CDR1 KGHSH and CDR2 LQKENI come from the germline V gene. V was shortened by 3 bases and J by 7 bases, with 9 bases between the two germline ends. The CDR3 sequence is CASSPGEGEAFF. The CDR3 region has the DNA TGTGCCAGCTCACCGGGGGAGGGTGAAGCTTTCTTT.

The genes are TRBV11-3 and TRBJ2-1; D is undetermined. The germline V gene encodes CDR1 SGHNT and CDR2 YENEEA. The CDR3 spans 16 residues. Trimming cost V 1 base and J 2 bases, with 12 bases left between them. The CDR3 coding sequence is TGTGCCAGCAGCTTAGTCCGCGGAGCTACCTACAATGAGCAGTTCTTC. Its protein product is CASSLVRGATYNEQFF.